The TCR beta chain under discussion was sequenced for a study of shared clonotypes between healthy human individuals. Broader study findings: Generation probabilities of non-shared clonotypes were lower (relative to those shared by all four donors).

Naive-designated CD8 cells lacked CD45RO, were positively enriched for CCR7, and omitted terminally differentiated effector memory CD45RA+ cells. In the case of this clone: Its antigen remains unidentified.

Study processing details: Filtering differed because ImmunoSEQ produced junction-only sequences that carried no quality scores. The assay was immunoSEQ multiplex PCR, and TCRdb's table has in-frame clones only and misses some. For V, J and clone size, that table is used; D and trimming come from the DNA. This table holds approximately 720,000 clones, about 91% found once. The ends lost 0 bases at V and 3 bases at J; junction bases unmatched: 5. CDR1 is SGHAT, CDR2 FQNNGV, per germline. The CDR3 has 15 amino acids. Sequencing input: naive CD8+ T cells sorted from blood. The chain has TRBV11-2 and TRBJ2-7, with 7 bases that match TRBD1. The origin of this receptor is a man aged 25-40 years in good health. The CDR3 nucleotides read TGTGCCAGCAGCTTAGACCCGGGACAGAGCTACGAGCAGTACTTC. It specifies CASSLDPGQSYEQYF.